Listed below are T cell receptor beta chains from one sample, sequenced in a study of T-cell reconstitution after alpha-beta-depleted transplantation in children. TCRdb fed the PCR reads into MiXCR, producing one record per CDR3 protein. The repertoire includes approximately 340,000 distinct CDR3 sequences, 10% of them detected once, and 2% to 2.5% sits in the top ten. The input for sequencing was PBMCs from the stem cell graft donor, taken from the stem cell graft. Every receptor here comes from a human donor who donated a stem cell graft to a child with acute lymphoblastic leukemia. Each CDR3 is given with its conserved first and last residue. The order of the fields is V gene, clone size, J gene, D gene, CDR3 protein, CDR3 DNA. D genes are given only for firm matches. Only some rows state a clone size, as once, few, many or a class for expanded clones.

TRBV6-1	NA	TRBJ2-1	TRBD1	CASTEGATPLYEQFF	TGTGCCAGCACCGAGGGGGCTACTCCGTTATATGAGCAGTTCTTC
TRBV12-5	NA	TRBJ2-7	NA	CASVLIRDSREQYF	TGTGCTAGTGTCTTGATCAGGGATTCAAGGGAGCAGTACTTC
TRBV11-3	NA	TRBJ2-1	NA	CASSVRGDRGEQFF	TGTGCCAGCAGCGTTCGAGGGGATCGAGGTGAGCAGTTCTTC
TRBV3-1	few	TRBJ2-2	NA	CASRPAGMNTGELFF	TGTGCCAGTCGGCCAGCGGGTATGAACACCGGGGAGCTGTTTTTT
TRBV4-1	NA	TRBJ2-6	NA	CASSQAGLSGANVLTF	TGCGCCAGCAGCCAAGCCGGCCTATCTGGGGCCAACGTCCTGACTTTC
TRBV27	few	TRBJ2-7	NA	CASSFTGETYEQYF	TGTGCCAGCAGTTTCACCGGGGAAACCTACGAGCAGTACTTC
TRBV12-5	NA	TRBJ2-2	NA	CASGSTAGDTGELFF	TGTGCTAGTGGTTCGACTGCAGGGGACACCGGGGAGCTGTTTTTT
TRBV5-1	many	TRBJ2-3	NA	CASSLEGPPDTQYF	TGCGCCAGCAGCTTGGAGGGTCCCCCTGATACGCAGTATTTT
TRBV28	NA	TRBJ2-7	TRBD2	CASSRLATEQYF	TGTGCCAGCAGTCGACTAGCGACCGAGCAGTACTTC
TRBV20-1	few	TRBJ2-1	NA	CSGGRGENLNEQFF	TGCAGTGGAGGTAGGGGGGAGAACTTGAATGAGCAGTTCTTC
TRBV7-7	few	TRBJ2-2	NA	CASGYSRMGELFF	TGTGCTAGCGGCTACTCAAGAATGGGGGAGCTGTTTTTT
TRBV3-1	NA	TRBJ2-2	NA	CASSQTPSGYTGELFF	TGTGCCAGCAGCCAAACGCCCAGCGGCTACACCGGGGAGCTGTTTTTT
TRBV7-3	NA	TRBJ2-1	NA	CASSPGGVLGYNEQFF	TGTGCCAGCAGCCCAGGCGGGGTCCTGGGCTACAATGAGCAGTTCTTC
TRBV6-1	NA	TRBJ2-5	NA	CASSSAVLTQYF	TGTGCCAGCAGTAGCGCCGTTCTGACCCAGTACTTC
TRBV29-1	many	TRBJ1-2	TRBD1	CSATGGGYGYTF	TGCAGCGCTACAGGGGGCGGGTATGGCTACACCTTC
TRBV25-1	NA	TRBJ1-1	NA	CASSGLEWGPTEAFF	TGTGCCAGCAGTGGCCTTGAGTGGGGGCCCACTGAAGCTTTCTTT
TRBV6-5	few	TRBJ2-2	TRBD2	CASSYGRSGSNTGELFF	TGTGCCAGCAGTTACGGGCGTAGCGGGAGCAACACCGGGGAGCTGTTTTTT
TRBV4-1	many	TRBJ2-7	TRBD2	CASSQDVAGANEQYF	TGCGCCAGCAGCCAAGATGTAGCGGGAGCCAACGAGCAGTACTTC
TRBV20-1	few	TRBJ2-7	TRBD1	CSARDPGTGFHEQYF	TGCAGTGCTAGAGATCCCGGGACAGGGTTCCACGAGCAGTACTTC
TRBV12-3/TRBV12-4	few	TRBJ2-3	NA	CASTRQGADTQYF	TGTGCCAGCACCCGGCAGGGCGCAGATACGCAGTATTTT
TRBV5-6	few	TRBJ2-7	TRBD2	CASSLRTSGLLSYEQYF	TGTGCCAGCAGCCTGAGGACTAGCGGCCTTCTGTCCTACGAGCAGTACTTC
TRBV6-5	NA	TRBJ2-7	NA	CASSYSVGGEQYF	TGTGCCAGCAGTTACTCAGTGGGTGGTGAGCAGTACTTC
TRBV5-1	few	TRBJ2-7	TRBD1	CASSLPGQSYEQYF	TGCGCCAGCAGCTTGCCGGGACAGTCCTACGAGCAGTACTTC
TRBV15	many	TRBJ2-7	NA	CATSRDRRGYEQYF	TGTGCCACCAGCAGAGATCGCAGGGGATACGAGCAGTACTTC
TRBV10-3	NA	TRBJ2-7	TRBD2	CAISEPGTSGIEQYF	TGTGCCATCAGTGAGCCCGGGACTAGCGGGATCGAGCAGTACTTC
TRBV21-1	NA	TRBJ2-1	NA	CASSTRIWAGQFF	TGTGCCAGCAGCACACGTATATGGGCCGGACAGTTCTTC
TRBV27	few	TRBJ2-7	TRBD1	CASSVGQGDEQYF	TGTGCCAGCAGCGTGGGACAGGGTGACGAGCAGTACTTC
TRBV7-9	NA	TRBJ2-1	NA	CASSLEGLGNEQFF	TGTGCCAGCAGCTTAGAGGGTCTCGGCAATGAGCAGTTCTTC
TRBV12-3/TRBV12-4	NA	TRBJ2-7	NA	CASRPSGTKFSEQYF	TGTGCCAGCAGGCCATCCGGGACAAAATTTTCCGAGCAGTACTTC
TRBV6-5	few	TRBJ2-1	TRBD2	CASSSSGRPNEQFF	TGTGCCAGCAGTTCTAGCGGGAGGCCCAATGAGCAGTTCTTC
TRBV20-1	NA	TRBJ2-3	NA	CSAHPEAASSTDTQYF	TGCAGTGCTCACCCAGAAGCGGCTTCTAGCACAGATACGCAGTATTTT
TRBV3-1	NA	TRBJ2-5	NA	CASSQVQGVETQYF	TGTGCCAGCAGCCAAGTTCAGGGCGTGGAGACCCAGTACTTC
TRBV7-2	many	TRBJ2-1	TRBD2	CASSPRGLAGRGEQFF	TGTGCCAGCAGCCCCCGGGGACTAGCGGGAAGGGGGGAGCAGTTCTTC
TRBV23-1	NA	TRBJ1-4	TRBD1	CASTRGGAVNEKLFF	TGCGCCAGCACCAGGGGGGGAGCTGTAAATGAAAAACTGTTTTTT
TRBV28	many	TRBJ2-5	TRBD1	CAEQGAGETQYF	TGTGCCGAACAGGGGGCGGGAGAGACCCAGTACTTC
TRBV20-1	NA	TRBJ2-1	TRBD2	CSAVNTGTKSYNEQFF	TGCAGTGCTGTAAATACCGGGACTAAATCCTACAATGAGCAGTTCTTC
TRBV7-9	many	TRBJ1-1	TRBD1	CASSSTGGRGNTEAFF	TGTGCCAGCAGCTCGACAGGGGGTAGAGGGAACACTGAAGCTTTCTTT
TRBV7-3	NA	TRBJ2-5	NA	CASSLMGRAQETQYF	TGTGCCAGCAGCTTAATGGGGAGAGCCCAAGAGACCCAGTACTTC
TRBV5-1	NA	TRBJ2-7	NA	CASSSQAVYEQYF	TGCGCCAGCAGCTCCCAGGCGGTCTACGAGCAGTACTTC
TRBV3-1	few	TRBJ2-1	NA	CASSQGDGSYNEQFF	TGTGCCAGCAGCCAGGGGGACGGGTCCTACAATGAGCAGTTCTTC
TRBV6-1	many	TRBJ2-3	TRBD2	CASKDSGSVNTQYF	TGTGCCAGCAAGGATAGCGGGAGCGTAAATACGCAGTATTTT
TRBV12-3/TRBV12-4	few	TRBJ2-5	TRBD2	CASSIPGLAGVGETQYF	TGTGCCAGCAGCATCCCGGGACTAGCGGGAGTCGGAGAGACCCAGTACTTC
TRBV4-2	few	TRBJ2-7	TRBD1	CASSRPQGEGYEQYF	TGTGCCAGCAGCCGTCCCCAGGGGGAAGGATACGAGCAGTACTTC
TRBV29-1	NA	TRBJ1-2	NA	CSVEDLHRGKVGYTF	TGCAGCGTTGAAGATCTCCATAGGGGGAAAGTCGGCTACACCTTC
TRBV7-2	many	TRBJ2-2	NA	CASSLPLRGEQTGELFF	TGTGCCAGCAGCTTACCACTCAGGGGGGAACAGACCGGGGAGCTGTTTTTT
TRBV7-6	many	TRBJ1-5	NA	CASSLGGGNQPQHF	TGTGCCAGCAGTTTAGGGGGGGGCAATCAGCCCCAGCATTTT
TRBV5-5	NA	TRBJ2-1	NA	CASSLAGSGLGDNEQFF	TGTGCCAGCAGCCTGGCGGGGTCGGGACTGGGTGACAATGAGCAGTTCTTC
TRBV12-3/TRBV12-4	few	TRBJ1-1	TRBD1	CASSPRDSPRGEAFF	TGTGCCAGCAGCCCCCGGGACAGCCCCCGGGGTGAAGCTTTCTTT
TRBV20-1	many	TRBJ2-7	NA	CSAWGGRESYEQYF	TGCAGTGCGTGGGGGGGGCGGGAGTCTTACGAGCAGTACTTC